This TCR beta chain is from a study of cytomegalovirus exposure and HLA in healthy donors. Study details: Among the roughly 370 genotyped donors, 70% to 90% were placed in the Caucasian-associated ancestry cluster.

The PCR was carried out with 60 Vbeta primers and 13 Jbeta primers. Assay: immunoSEQ multiplex PCR; the TCRdb copy retains only in-frame clones and omits some. The sample includes 100,000 to 150,000 clones, roughly 80% of them seen just once. General observations from the study: Reportedly, diagnosis of cytomegalovirus status by the classifier showed high specificity and sensitivity. Many donors carried some public TCRs, although rarity characterized most TCR sequences.

This CDR3 contains 16 residues. In germline, CDR1 is SGHDN, CDR2 FVKESK. With V trimmed by 4 bases and J by 3 bases, 5 bases remained unmatched. As for this clone: As yet, its antigen is unknown.

The TCR sequence derives from a man aged 25-45 years in good health and CMV-seronegative. Specimen: PBMCs. The chain carries TRBV14 and TRBJ2-1, with 11 bases fitting TRBD2. The CDR3 DNA follows: TGTGCCAGCAGCCTACTAGCGGGAGTTTACTACAATGAGCAGTTCTTC. Protein sequence: CASSLLAGVYYNEQFF. The variable domain in full, with the rest retrieved from reference TRBV14 and TRBJ2-1, is EAGVTQFPSHSVIEKGQTVTLRCDPISGHDNLYWYRRVMGKEIKFLLHFVKESKQDESGMPNNRFLAERTGGTYSTLKVQPAELEDSGVYFCASSLLAGVYYNEQFFGPGTRLTVL.